This entry features one TCR beta chain sequence. Its antigen is unknown. The germline V and J ends were trimmed by 8 bases and 7 bases, with 11 bases remaining between them. This CDR3 has 11 residues. Germline loops: CDR1 LNHDA, CDR2 SQIVND (reference sequence). This entry comes from a study of T cells in localized non-small cell lung cancer. Overall study results and limits: Sequencing was limited to one tumor region, leaving the possibility of heterogeneity open. A median of approximately 57 clones ranked among the top 100 in tumor appeared in adjacent lung.

Here immunoSEQ multiplex PCR was the method, and the copy in TCRdb shows in-frame clones only, minus some. Found here are 10,000 to 13,000 clones, over 70% of them singletons; the top ten hold 31%. The sequence was obtained from a male donor older than 55 with stage I lung adenocarcinoma. The chain recombines TRBV19 with TRBJ1-2; D call uncertain. Sequencing was performed on peripheral blood, taken before any cancer treatment. The CDR3 DNA is TGTGCCAGTGAAGAGGGAGGTGGCTACACCTTC. This translates into CASEEGGGYTF.